This TCR beta chain was identified in a study of regulatory T cells in long-lasting Graves disease. Study details: Antithyroid drugs had been taken under 3 months by newly diagnosed Graves' patients.

This clonotype came up many times. Its antigen is not identified. Study-wide results and caveats: New patients shared fewer public clonotypes (roughly 910) than persistent patients did (roughly 2,700).

CDR1 SNHLY and CDR2 FYNNEI come from the germline V gene. Trimming took off 0 bases at V and 0 bases at J, with 6 bases between the two ends. CDR3 length: 14 amino acids. Through Arm-PCR of CDR3 regions and iRepertoire HTBI primers, TCR beta libraries were built. TCRdb re-called the multiplex PCR reads with MiXCR, one entry per CDR3 protein. The table records about 520,000 distinct CDR3 sequences, around 12% of them present only once. Time point noted: newly diagnosed GD, antithyroid drugs for less than 3 months. Scientists built the TCR library using RNA that was extracted from PBMCs. The sample was also linked to a second study, of T cells in Graves' hyperthyroidism and ophthalmopathy. As that report states: Blood also held most thyroid clonotypes expanded beyond 0.001.

The sequence was obtained from a woman in her 30s with Graves disease. The sample was peripheral blood mononuclear cells (PBMCs), taken at new diagnosis, from a patient treated with antithyroid drugs. The V gene is TRBV2, the J gene TRBJ2-7; no definite D call. CDR3 DNA sequence: TGTGCCAGCAGTGAAGCCCGGTACTCCTACGAGCAGTACTTC. Its protein product is CASSEARYSYEQYF.